This T cell receptor (beta chain) came from a study of T cells after yellow fever vaccination (dated by TCRdb to the late 2010s). In the study overall: The SMART-Seq v4 Ultra Low Input RNA kit was used to prepare libraries from fractions with low cell numbers. Two healthy male donors, one aged 18 to 30 and one aged 30 to 40 years, made up the cohort. Blood samples were taken at several timepoints before and after primary and secondary immunization, and bulk PBMC replicates and cell subsets were isolated. To follow T-cell clones before and after primary and booster YFV17D yellow fever vaccination, bulk TCR alpha and beta repertoires were sequenced over time.

TCR cDNA was synthesized by 5'RACE template switching, through which a universal primer site and unique molecular identifiers were introduced. Priming of cDNA synthesis was performed from both the TCR alpha and TCR beta constant segments. Two PCR steps were used to amplify libraries, with sample barcodes and sequencing adapters being added in the second step. Sequencing of libraries was performed on Illumina HiSeq 2500 (2x100 bp) or NovaSeq (2x150 bp). In the authors' own workflow: Demultiplexing of reads and collapsing into UMI consensus sequences were performed with MIGEC, and V(D)J alignment was carried out with MiXCR. Clonotypes responding to the vaccine were identified with edgeR on replicate PBMC samples, with the criteria of FDR below 0.01 and a log2 fold change above 5 up to day 15. Each bulk clonotype was labeled CD4 or CD8 based on which sequenced repertoire, CD4 or CD8, contained the clonotype at higher abundance. TCRdb reprocessing: public reads trimmed at Q25 with fastp, clones called with MiXCR, in-frame beta chains kept. All rows with the same CDR3 protein become a single entry with the most common DNA and genes. The V and J calls come from TCRdb's annotation, not from the publication. This sample is represented by some 70,000 distinct CDR3 sequences; approximately 6.1% of them were singletons. In total, the top ten clones hold 35% to 40% of the sample.

Notes on this clonotype: The antigen it recognizes is unknown. No much larger clone exists at a distance of one base, and base qualities are not known.

V loses 4 bases, J loses 5 bases, and the germline ends lie 14 bases apart. The germline V gene (reference sequence) provides CDR1 MNHEY and CDR2 SMNVEV. CDR3 length: 14 amino acids, cysteine to phenylalanine. The only DNA kept is the CDR3, 42 bases in frame from the first base. Summary of the overall study and its limitations: A small share of clonotypes was detected in both CD4 and CD8 compartments, with the overlap likely arising from convergent recombination. Compared with the primary T-cell response, the secondary T-cell response was weaker but faster, peaking on day 5 rather than day 15. Computational filtering was needed because FACS-sorted repertoires could contain abundant contaminating clonotypes from the bulk population. Because the study included only a couple of donors, the extent to which the findings can be generalized is limited. After the booster, most of the clones that had expanded following primary vaccination were detected again (almost 98% of CD4 and 80% to 90% of CD8), which suggests that memory was broadly maintained.

According to the study, the label for this sample's treatment or condition signals: live attenuated yellow fever vaccine strain. A standard Ficoll-Paque protocol was used to isolate PBMCs from peripheral blood. CD4 and CD8 T-cell fractions were isolated with Dynabeads CD4 and CD8 positive selection kits. TriZol was used to extract RNA from bulk PBMCs, from CD4 and CD8 fractions, and from dextramer-positive and dextramer-negative fractions. This sequence uses TRBV27 and TRBJ1-1; the D gene is perhaps TRBD1, from 5 matching bases. This clonotype was sampled from a man younger than 35 who received the YFV17D yellow fever vaccine. The starting material was CD8+ T cells sorted from PBMCs, obtained around 45 days after the first yellow fever vaccination. The DNA sequence reads TGTGCCAGCAGTTCACCACAGGAGGGGACTGAAGCTTTCTTT. This codes for CASSSPQEGTEAFF.